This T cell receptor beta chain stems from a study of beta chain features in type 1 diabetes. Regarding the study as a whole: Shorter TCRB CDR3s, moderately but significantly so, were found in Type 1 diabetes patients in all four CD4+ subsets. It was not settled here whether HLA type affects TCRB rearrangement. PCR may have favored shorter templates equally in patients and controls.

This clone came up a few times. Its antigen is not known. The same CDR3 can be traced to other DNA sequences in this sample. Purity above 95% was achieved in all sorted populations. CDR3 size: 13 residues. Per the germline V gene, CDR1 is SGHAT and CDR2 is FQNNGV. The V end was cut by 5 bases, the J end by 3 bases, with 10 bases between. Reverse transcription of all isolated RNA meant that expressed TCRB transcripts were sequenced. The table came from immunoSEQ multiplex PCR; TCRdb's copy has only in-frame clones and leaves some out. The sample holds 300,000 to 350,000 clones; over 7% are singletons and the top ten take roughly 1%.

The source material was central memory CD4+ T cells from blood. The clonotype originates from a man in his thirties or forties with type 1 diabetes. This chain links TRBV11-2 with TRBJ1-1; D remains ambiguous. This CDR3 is CASSPRPDTEAFF. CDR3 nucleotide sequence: TGTGCCAGCAGCCCGCGCCCAGACACTGAAGCTTTCTTT.